The 7 T cell receptor beta chains given below trace back to one sample, sequenced in a study of shared clonotypes between healthy human individuals. This table comes from immunoSEQ multiplex PCR, and its TCRdb copy is limited to in-frame clones, with some not included. The data contain millions of clones, about 95% of them singletons. Material for sequencing was naive CD4+ T cells sorted from blood. The sample's subset: CD45RA+ positively selected. These receptor sequences come from a man aged 18 to 29 in good health.

The chain is built from TRBV25-1 and TRBJ2-5; 9 nucleotides match TRBD2. This CDR3 is 15 amino acids long. Germline CDR1 and CDR2: MGHDK and SYGVNS. The V and J ends lost 5 bases and 1 base, in that order; junction bases with no gene match: 5. The CDR3, as DNA: TGTGCCAGCAGTCTAGCGGGGCGCTCCCAAGAGACCCAGTACTTC. Translated: CASSLAGRSQETQYF. Variable domain in full (rest from reference TRBV25-1 and TRBJ2-5): EADIYQTPRYLVIGTGKKITLECSQTMGHDKMYWYQQDPGMELHLIHYSYGVNSTEKGDLSSESTVSRIRTEHFPLTLESARPSHTSQYLCASSLAGRSQETQYFGPGTRLLVL.

On this clone itself: Other DNA sequences within the sample encode an identical CDR3. V is TRBV30 and J is TRBJ2-5, with 7 nucleotides matching TRBD2. This CDR3 is built from 14 residues. The J segment lost 0 bases and the V segment lost 2 bases, leaving 3 bases of the junction unmatched. Germline CDR1 GTSNPN, CDR2 SVGIG (reference sequence). The CDR3 DNA reads as TGTGCCTGGAGTCTCGGGGGGAACCAAGAGACCCAGTACTTC. This codes for CAWSLGGNQETQYF. The whole variable domain, remainder taken from reference TRBV30 and TRBJ2-5, is SQTIHQWPATLVQPVGSPLSLECTVEGTSNPNLYWYRQAAGRGLQLLFYSVGIGQISSEVPQNLSASRPQDRQFILSSKKLLLSDSGFYLCAWSLGGNQETQYFGPGTRLLVL.

The chain employs TRBV7-2 and TRBJ1-1; unclear D gene. Germline V gives CDR1 SGHTA, CDR2 FQGNSA. This CDR3 region has 11 residues. With 2 bases removed from V and 7 bases from J, the gap between germline ends came to 5 bases. The CDR3 nucleotides are TGTGCCAGCAGCTTATCTATTGAAGCTTTCTTT. The encoded protein is CASSLSIEAFF.

The rearrangement uses TRBV5-8 and TRBJ2-1; D gene uncertain. From germline, CDR1 is SGHTS and CDR2 YDEGEE. Trimming cost V 4 bases and J 7 bases, with 12 bases left between them. The CDR3 totals 13 residues. The CDR3 region is CASSQIISNEQFF. DNA for the CDR3: TGTGCCAGCAGCCAAATCATAAGTAATGAGCAGTTCTTC.

This chain joins TRBV7-9 and TRBJ2-5, with D possibly being TRBD2 (6 bases). Looked up from germline, CDR1 is SEHNR and CDR2 is FQNEAQ (reference sequence). The length of the CDR3 is 14 residues. V was clipped by 5 bases and J by 5 bases, with 15 bases between them. DNA of the CDR3: TGTGCCAGCAGCCCGGGACTCCCAGAGGAGACCCAGTACTTC. Its translation is CASSPGLPEETQYF.

The gene calls are TRBV5-4 and TRBJ2-5, with D perhaps TRBD1 (7 bases). Trimming took 2 bases from V and 4 from J, leaving 18 bases between them. The CDR3 spans 16 residues. Germline V gene data show CDR1 as SGHNT and CDR2 as YYREEE (reference sequence). The CDR3 loop reads CASSFTGEGGRETQYF. The DNA for the CDR3 is TGTGCCAGCAGCTTTACAGGGGAAGGAGGGCGAGAGACCCAGTACTTC.

The V gene is TRBV9, the J gene TRBJ1-5; no reliable D call. V was trimmed by 0 bases and J by 0 bases, leaving 7 bases between them. The CDR3 length is 15 residues. The germline V gene encodes CDR1 SGDLS and CDR2 YYNGEE. The CDR3 DNA reads TGTGCCAGCAGCGTAGAGGGAGATAGCAATCAGCCCCAGCATTTT. It yields the protein CASSVEGDSNQPQHF.